The rows below give T cell receptor beta chains drawn from one sample of a study of identifying expanded T cells in peripheral blood. Generated by immunoSEQ multiplex PCR, the TCRdb table keeps only in-frame clones and is missing some. In the table there are some 95,000 clones, around 85% of which are singletons. The source material was blood. These receptor sequences come from a person aged 18-69 years in good health. Each CDR3 is given with its conserved first and last residue. The D gene is left open where the match is weak. Clone size, where shown, is once, few, many, or a class for clones that have expanded.

abundance | d_gene | j_gene | v_gene | CDR3nt | CDR3aa
NA | NA | TRBJ2-5 | TRBV2 | TGTGCCAGCAGTAGAACCAGGGGCCGGGAGACCCAGTACTTC | CASSRTRGRETQYF
once | TRBD1 | TRBJ1-2 | TRBV6-5 | TGTGCCAGCACCGCACAGGGGGCCGGCTACACCTTC | CASTAQGAGYTF
NA | NA | TRBJ1-6 | TRBV6-4 | TGTGCCAGCAGTAGCATGATCAATTCACCCCTCCACTTT | CASSSMINSPLHF
NA | NA | TRBJ1-1 | TRBV11-3 | TGTGCCAGCAGCTTAGATGTTAGGGGGTCAAGGGACACTGAAGCTTTCTTT | CASSLDVRGSRDTEAFF
NA | TRBD1 | TRBJ1-5 | TRBV2 | TGTGCCAGCAGTCCCAATCAGGGGGCGCGAGGTCAGCCCCAGCATTTT | CASSPNQGARGQPQHF
NA | NA | TRBJ1-3 | TRBV5-1 | TGCGCCAGCAGCCCGGGGGACGGAAACACCATATATTTT | CASSPGDGNTIYF
NA | TRBD2 | TRBJ2-1 | TRBV14 | TGTGCCAGCAGCTTACTTACTAGCGGGGGGAGGTATGAGCAGTTCTTC | CASSLLTSGGRYEQFF
NA | TRBD1 | TRBJ1-2 | TRBV4-1 | TGCGCCAGCAGCCAGCCACAGGGGGCGCACCGCTATGGCTACACCTTC | CASSQPQGAHRYGYTF
NA | NA | TRBJ2-1 | TRBV11-3 | TGTGCCAGCAGCCGGGACCCCTACAATGAGCAGTTCTTC | CASSRDPYNEQFF
few | NA | TRBJ1-1 | TRBV7-8 | TGTGCCAGCAGCCCGAGAGAAAGTTTACGTGGATGGAACACTGAAGCTTTCTTT | CASSPRESLRGWNTEAFF
NA | NA | TRBJ2-2 | TRBV25-1 | TGTGCCAGCAGTGAATTAACCGGGGAGCTGTTTTTT | CASSELTGELFF
NA | TRBD1 | TRBJ1-2 | TRBV7-2 | TGTGCCAGCAGCTTAGCGGGGTCCTGGACAGGGGGCCGGTATGGCTACACCTTC | CASSLAGSWTGGRYGYTF
NA | TRBD2 | TRBJ2-1 | TRBV7-9 | TGTGCCAGCAGCTTGACTGTAGCGGGGCAACAGCAGTTCTTC | CASSLTVAGQQQFF
NA | TRBD1 | TRBJ2-7 | TRBV9 | TGTGCCAGCAGCGTAGGGACAGGGGTAAAATCCTACGAGCAGTACTTC | CASSVGTGVKSYEQYF
once | NA | TRBJ1-1 | TRBV6-1 | TGTGCCAGCTTGCGTACCTCTACTGAAGCTTTCTTT | CASLRTSTEAFF
NA | NA | TRBJ1-3 | TRBV2 | TGTGCCAGCAGAGACAGCGACCGCCCCTACTCTGGAAACACCATATATTTT | CASRDSDRPYSGNTIYF
NA | NA | TRBJ1-3 | TRBV6-5 | TGTGCCAGCAGACGGGCCTACTCTGGAAACACCATATATTTT | CASRRAYSGNTIYF
few | TRBD1 | TRBJ1-2 | TRBV23-1 | TGCGCCAGCAGTCCAGACAGGGTAGGTAACTATGGCTACACCTTC | CASSPDRVGNYGYTF
NA | TRBD2 | TRBJ2-7 | TRBV6-5 | TGTGCCAGCAGAGCGGGAGGTTACGAGCAGTACTTC | CASRAGGYEQYF
NA | TRBD2 | TRBJ2-3 | TRBV13 | TGTGCCAGCAGCTTCGAGCGGGGGGATACGCAGTATTTT | CASSFERGDTQYF
NA | NA | TRBJ1-2 | TRBV7-2 | TGTGCCAGCAGCTCCCGCAGTGGGCCGACGGGGGGCTACACCTTC | CASSSRSGPTGGYTF
NA | NA | TRBJ1-3 | TRBV30 | TGTGCCTGGAGCTTGGCCTCTGGAAACACCATATATTTT | CAWSLASGNTIYF
NA | TRBD1 | TRBJ2-6 | TRBV5-1 | TGCGCCAGCAGGACAGGGGGCGCTGGGGCCAACGTCCTGACTTTC | CASRTGGAGANVLTF
NA | NA | TRBJ2-7 | TRBV7-9 | TGTGCCAGCAGCGAGCCCACACGTAGAGGCTACGAGCAGTACTTC | CASSEPTRRGYEQYF
NA | TRBD1 | TRBJ1-1 | TRBV2 | TGTGCCAGCATCCAGGACAGGCCGAACACTGAAGCTTTCTTT | CASIQDRPNTEAFF
NA | NA | TRBJ1-2 | TRBV5-1 | TGCGCCAGCAATGCAAGGTCGGGCTATGGCTACACCTTC | CASNARSGYGYTF
NA | NA | TRBJ2-2 | TRBV27 | TGTGCCAGCGGTACCGGGGAGCTGTTTTTT | CASGTGELFF
NA | NA | TRBJ1-1 | TRBV7-2 | TGTGCCAGCAGCTTAAGGAGGAAAGAGACTGAAGCTTTCTTT | CASSLRRKETEAFF
NA | NA | TRBJ2-5 | TRBV9 | TGTGCCAGCAGCGGAGGCTCCCAAGAGACCCAGTACTTC | CASSGGSQETQYF
NA | TRBD1 | TRBJ2-4 | TRBV14 | TGTGCCAGCAGCCCGACGGACAGGGGCTTGCAGTACTTC | CASSPTDRGLQYF
NA | TRBD1 | TRBJ2-2 | TRBV5-4 | TGTGCCAGCAGCCCCGGGACAGGGACCGGGGAGCTGTTTTTT | CASSPGTGTGELFF
NA | NA | TRBJ1-1 | TRBV18 | TGTGCCAGCTCACCACCTTCTCAGGGAAGGGGGTCTGAAGCTTTCTTT | CASSPPSQGRGSEAFF
NA | TRBD1 | TRBJ1-1 | TRBV30 | TGTGCCGGGATTAACAGGGGAATCGGAGCTTTCTTT | CAGINRGIGAFF
once | NA | TRBJ1-4 | TRBV6-5 | TGTGCCAGCAGTTACGCAGGGGATAATGAAAAACTGTTTTTT | CASSYAGDNEKLFF
few | NA | TRBJ2-5 | TRBV18 | TGTGCCAGCTCACCACGGGCAAGGATTGAAGAGACCCAGTACTTC | CASSPRARIEETQYF
once | TRBD2 | TRBJ2-7 | TRBV11-2 | TGTGCCAGCAGCCCGGGACTAGCGGGGATATACGAGCAGTACTTC | CASSPGLAGIYEQYF
NA | TRBD1 | TRBJ2-7 | TRBV18 | TGTGCCAGCTCACAGACAGGGTCTGCCCTTGGCGAGCAGTACTTC | CASSQTGSALGEQYF
NA | NA | TRBJ1-1 | TRBV12-5 | TGTGCTAGTGGCCCCGACATGAACACTGAAGCTTTCTTT | CASGPDMNTEAFF
once | TRBD1 | TRBJ1-3 | TRBV2 | TGTGCCAGCGGGGGACAGGTGGGAAACACCATATATTTT | CASGGQVGNTIYF
NA | TRBD1 | TRBJ2-7 | TRBV7-6 | TGTGCCAGCAGCTTAGGCTGGACAGGGGTGGTCTACGAGCAGTACTTC | CASSLGWTGVVYEQYF
NA | NA | TRBJ2-1 | TRBV6-6 | TGTGCCAGCAGTTACTCGAATAACAAGAACAATGAGCAGTTCTTC | CASSYSNNKNNEQFF
NA | NA | TRBJ1-5 | TRBV19 | TGTGCCAGTAGTATATCGGGCGGAAATCAGCCCCAGCATTTT | CASSISGGNQPQHF
once | TRBD2 | TRBJ2-7 | TRBV5-6 | TGTGCCAGCAGCCCGGGACTAGCGAGGGAGCAGTACTTC | CASSPGLAREQYF
NA | NA | TRBJ2-7 | TRBV12-5 | TGTGCTAGTGGTTTGGTGGTTTGGCAGGGGAGCTCCTACGAGCAGTACTTC | CASGLVVWQGSSYEQYF
NA | NA | TRBJ2-2 | TRBV7-9 | TGTGCCAGCAGCTACAGGGTTTTGGGGGAGCTGTTTTTT | CASSYRVLGELFF